These T cell receptor beta chains were read from a single sample in a study of shared clonotypes between healthy human individuals. Clones were read by immunoSEQ multiplex PCR, and TCRdb kept only the in-frame ones, dropping some. In the table there are some 1.4 million clones, around 97% of which are singletons. Sequenced input: naive CD4+ T cells sorted from blood. Source of these receptors: a man aged 25 to 45 in good health. CDR3s include the opening cysteine and the closing phenylalanine or tryptophan. The D gene is left open where the match is weak. Size is omitted from some rows. Given values are once, few, many or a class for expanded clones.

cdr3_aa cdr3_nt v_call clone_size d_call j_call
CASSLPGLVHGEQFF TGTGCCAGCAGCTTACCGGGACTAGTTCATGGTGAGCAGTTCTTC TRBV7-8 once TRBD2 TRBJ2-1
CATRGDGVLMNGYTF TGTGCCACCAGGGGGGACGGGGTGCTAATGAATGGCTACACCTTC TRBV15 NA NA TRBJ1-2
CASSLNVGELFF TGTGCCAGCAGCTTAAATGTAGGGGAGCTGTTTTTT TRBV7-3 once NA TRBJ2-2
CASSLRQGSYEQYF TGTGCCAGCAGCTTGCGGCAGGGCTCCTACGAGCAGTACTTC TRBV5-4 NA NA TRBJ2-7
CASSSRQGETQYF TGTGCCAGCAGCTCTCGGCAGGGCGAGACCCAGTACTTC TRBV7-6 NA NA TRBJ2-5
CASSIEPATNEKLFF TGCGCCAGCAGCATAGAGCCTGCAACTAATGAAAAACTGTTTTTT TRBV5-1 NA NA TRBJ1-4
CASSVDPGNTIYF TGCGCCAGCAGCGTGGACCCAGGAAACACCATATATTTT TRBV5-1 NA NA TRBJ1-3
CAIVNSGRTYEQYF TGTGCCATCGTAAATAGCGGGAGGACTTACGAGCAGTACTTC TRBV27 NA TRBD2 TRBJ2-7
CASSFPRGSHYEQYF TGTGCCAGCAGTTTCCCCCGAGGGAGTCACTACGAGCAGTACTTC TRBV28 NA NA TRBJ2-7
CASSPGLAGATDTQYF TGTGCCAGCAGCCCGGGACTAGCGGGAGCCACAGATACGCAGTATTTT TRBV11-3 NA TRBD2 TRBJ2-3
CASSSRSYEQYF TGTGCCAGTAGTTCTCGTTCCTACGAGCAGTACTTC TRBV19 NA NA TRBJ2-7
CASSGDYNEQFF TGTGCCAGTAGTGGCGACTACAATGAGCAGTTCTTC TRBV19 NA NA TRBJ2-1
CASSPAEGSRETQYF TGTGCCAGCTCACCAGCAGAAGGGTCACGAGAGACCCAGTACTTC TRBV18 NA NA TRBJ2-5
CASSRLAGPYEQYF TGTGCCAGCAGCAGACTAGCGGGGCCCTACGAGCAGTACTTC TRBV6-5 NA TRBD2 TRBJ2-7
CASSLAGTAYEQYF TGCGCCAGCAGCTTGGCTGGGACAGCCTACGAGCAGTACTTC TRBV5-1 NA TRBD1 TRBJ2-7
CASRTRPGQGHYGYTF TGTGCCAGTAGAACTCGTCCGGGACAGGGCCACTATGGCTACACCTTC TRBV19 NA TRBD1 TRBJ1-2
CASLTGVLSTIYF TGTGCCAGTCTGACAGGGGTGTTGAGCACCATATATTTT TRBV19 NA TRBD1 TRBJ1-3
CAISAQGGLTDKPQHF TGTGCCATCAGTGCACAGGGAGGGTTAACGGATAAGCCCCAGCATTTT TRBV10-3 few NA TRBJ1-5
CASSLSGAQETQYF TGTGCCAGCAGTTTATCCGGGGCCCAAGAGACCCAGTACTTC TRBV7-3 NA NA TRBJ2-5
CASSRTGTGANPGELFF TGTGCCAGCAGCCGAACCGGAACGGGAGCAAACCCCGGGGAGCTGTTTTTT TRBV7-8 NA NA TRBJ2-2
CASSSTTSGDYNEQFF TGCGCCAGCTCCTCCACAACTAGCGGGGATTACAATGAGCAGTTCTTC TRBV5-1 NA TRBD2 TRBJ2-1
CASRDRGSSGSTDTQYF TGCGCCAGCAGGGACCGCGGGTCTAGCGGGAGCACAGATACGCAGTATTTT TRBV10-2 NA TRBD2 TRBJ2-3
CASSIGRGLEGYTF TGTGCCAGTAGTATAGGTCGGGGTCTGGAGGGCTACACCTTC TRBV19 NA NA TRBJ1-2
CASSFAGNVGRLTDTQYF TGCGCCAGCAGCTTTGCAGGAAACGTGGGGCGCCTCACAGATACGCAGTATTTT TRBV5-1 NA NA TRBJ2-3
CASSWTGGAGQPQHF TGTGCCAGCAGCTGGACAGGGGGCGCGGGTCAGCCCCAGCATTTT TRBV7-4 once TRBD1 TRBJ1-5
CASSQGQMSNQPQHF TGTGCCAGCAGCCAAGGACAGATGAGCAATCAGCCCCAGCATTTT TRBV7-2 NA NA TRBJ1-5
CASSGMTGVGANVLTF TGTGCCAGCAGCGGAATGACAGGTGTCGGGGCCAACGTCCTGACTTTC TRBV7-2 NA NA TRBJ2-6
CASSLQSKFNEKLFF TGTGCCAGCTCACTACAGTCCAAATTTAATGAAAAACTGTTTTTT TRBV18 NA NA TRBJ1-4
CASSPPGQVSYEQYF TGCGCCAGCAGCCCCCCGGGACAAGTCTCCTACGAGCAGTACTTC TRBV5-1 NA NA TRBJ2-7
CASSPSRGQRNTEAFF TGTGCCAGCAGCCCAAGTAGGGGGCAACGGAACACTGAAGCTTTCTTT TRBV11-3 NA TRBD1 TRBJ1-1
CASSRSDGFHYEQYF TGTGCCAGCAGCCGATCGGACGGATTTCACTACGAGCAGTACTTC TRBV7-8 NA NA TRBJ2-7
CASSSLGTGTTTEAFF TGTGCCAGCAGCTCTCTCGGGACAGGGACAACCACTGAAGCTTTCTTT TRBV7-3 NA TRBD1 TRBJ1-1
CAISESTDEQFF TGTGCCATCAGTGAGTCGACCGATGAGCAGTTCTTC TRBV10-3 once NA TRBJ2-1
CASSSPDRVAFF TGTGCCAGCAGCTCACCGGACAGGGTGGCTTTCTTT TRBV5-4 NA TRBD1 TRBJ1-1